This T cell receptor (beta chain) was sequenced during a study of blood T cell repertoires in COVID-19. This CDR3 spans 13 amino acids. V lost 4 bases, J lost 6 bases, and 12 bases lay in between. Germline values: CDR1 LGHDT, CDR2 YNNKEL (reference sequence). Generated by immunoSEQ multiplex PCR, the TCRdb table keeps only in-frame clones and is missing some. The sample holds a few hundred thousand clones; approximately 88% are singletons and the top ten take 3.1%. Material: PBMCs or T cells enriched from blood (not recorded which). This clonotype was obtained from a woman aged 40 to 55 who had been exposed to COVID-19. The chain is built from TRBV3-1 (or the pseudogene TRBV3-2) and TRBJ1-2; D call uncertain. The CDR3 DNA is TGTGCCAGCAGCCGGACCGGGCGGGATGGCTACACCTTC. It translates to CASSRTGRDGYTF.